This passage covers 30 T cell receptor beta chains from one sample sequenced in a study of response to subunit inactivated influenza vaccine. TCRdb fed the RT-PCR reads into MiXCR, producing one record per CDR3 protein. The sample carries hundreds of thousands of distinct CDR3 sequences, about 7.6% recorded once. The material sequenced was PBMCs from blood, taken 23 to 25 months after vaccination. These receptors all come from a man in his fifties or sixties who received an inactivated influenza vaccine.

This clonotype showed up just a few times. The chain couples TRBV15 to TRBJ2-7, with D unclear. Trimming took off 8 bases at V and 10 bases at J, with 9 bases between the two ends. Germline V gene data show CDR1 as LNHNV and CDR2 as YYDKDF (reference sequence). The CDR3 extends over 9 amino acids. This CDR3 reads CATLSYQYF. In DNA, the CDR3 is TGTGCCACCTTGTCCTATCAGTACTTC.

This clonotype showed up many times. The gene calls are TRBV6-2 or TRBV6-3 and TRBJ1-4; possibly TRBD1 for D (6 bases). Germline lookup yields CDR1 MNHEY and CDR2 SVGEGT. Trimming left V 6 bases short and J 5 bases short, with 13 bases between. There are 14 residues in the CDR3. CDR3 sequence reads: CASSGGALNEKLFF. Here the CDR3 DNA reads TGTGCCAGCAGCGGGGGCGCCCTGAATGAAAAACTGTTTTTT.

The chain employs TRBV14 and TRBJ1-2; D gene unclear. The V gene lost 0 bases and the J gene lost 5 bases, with 10 bases spanning the gap. The CDR3 loop spans 14 amino acids. Germline V gene data show CDR1 as SGHDN and CDR2 as FVKESK. CDR3 coding DNA: TGTGCCAGCAGCCAAGATCCCAGGACTTATGGCTACACCTTC. Translating it yields CASSQDPRTYGYTF.

This rearrangement joins TRBV7-3 to TRBJ2-5; D is undetermined. The CDR3 contains 13 residues. The V end was cut by 5 bases, the J end by 0 bases, with 7 bases between. Germline CDR1 is SGHTA and CDR2 is FQGTGA. The CDR3 sequence: CASSRSNQETQYF. The CDR3 DNA sequence: TGTGCCAGCAGCCGATCAAACCAAGAGACCCAGTACTTC.

The rearrangement uses TRBV2 and TRBJ2-7; 10 nucleotides agree with TRBD1. After removal of 1 base from V and 6 bases from J, the junction contained 9 bases not matched to a gene. Germline CDR1 SNHLY, CDR2 FYNNEI. The CDR3 extends over 16 amino acids. The CDR3 nucleotides read TGTGCCAGCAGTGAAGGCCCGGGACAGGGGATCGGCGAGCAGTACTTC. Amino acid sequence: CASSEGPGQGIGEQYF.

This clonotype has only a few counts. The germline gene is not matched at one end of the junction; a read error may be the cause. The chain uses TRBV6-1 and TRBJ2-1, with D uncertain. Germline V gene data show CDR1 as MNHNS and CDR2 as SASEGT. The CDR3 is 12 amino acids. For the CDR3, the DNA is TGTGCCAGCAGTGAGGGAATCGACCGCGAGGTCTTC. Encoded protein: CASSEGIDREVF.

This clonotype has at least ten counts. The chain has TRBV7-2 and TRBJ2-3, with 8 nucleotides matching TRBD2. The CDR3 consists of 16 residues. Losses at the gene ends were 1 base for V and 6 bases for J; bases not matched to a gene: 9. CDR1 is SGHTA, CDR2 FQGNSA, per germline. This CDR3 is CASSLDVGRALDTQYF. The CDR3 bases are TGTGCCAGCAGCTTAGACGTCGGGAGGGCCCTGGATACGCAGTATTTT.

The chain carries TRBV5-1 and TRBJ2-7; 7 bases agree with TRBD1. CDR3 length equals 13 residues. CDR1 is SGHRS, CDR2 YFSETQ, per germline. Germline trimming cut 5 bases from V and 2 bases from J; bases unmatched to any gene: 4. This CDR3 reads CASRYGQAYEQYF. CDR3 DNA sequence: TGCGCCAGCAGATACGGACAGGCCTACGAGCAGTACTTC.

This clonotype appeared a few times. The chain recombines TRBV29-1 with TRBJ2-2, with 12 bases that match TRBD2. This CDR3 comprises 13 residues. Germline assignment: CDR1 SQVTM and CDR2 ANQGSEA. V shed 7 bases and J 7 bases; nucleotides not matched to a gene: 4. CDR3 sequence (DNA): TGCAGCGGGACTAGCGGGAATATCGGGGAGCTGTTTTTT. Residues: CSGTSGNIGELFF.

This clonotype was counted only a few times. V and J are TRBV15 and TRBJ2-1; unclear D gene. CDR1 LNHNV and CDR2 YYDKDF come from the germline V gene (reference sequence). There are 15 residues in the CDR3. Trimming took off 0 bases at V and 4 bases at J, with 10 bases between the two ends. CDR3 nucleotides: TGTGCCACCAGCAGAGATTTAGACGGGTACAATGAGCAGTTCTTC. Translation gives CATSRDLDGYNEQFF.

This clonotype appeared many times. This chain connects TRBV20-1 to TRBJ2-7; D is unclear. Germline loops: CDR1 DFQATT, CDR2 SNEGSKA (reference sequence). The CDR3 covers 12 residues. Trimming removed 6 bases from V and 0 bases from J, with 9 bases in between. The CDR3 DNA follows: TGCAGTGCCTCGGACCCCTCCTACGAGCAGTACTTC. It is translated as CSASDPSYEQYF.

This clonotype was observed a handful of times. The chain is built from TRBV7-9 and TRBJ2-2; TRBD1 agrees at 7 bases. The CDR3 contains 15 residues. CDR1 and CDR2 from the germline V gene are SEHNR and FQNEAQ (reference sequence). J lost 4 bases, V lost 5 bases, and 7 bases had no gene match. The CDR3 is CASSRTGDLTGELFF. The CDR3 bases are TGTGCCAGCAGCCGTACAGGGGACCTCACCGGGGAGCTGTTTTTT.

Concerning this clonotype: The CDR3 end shows no conserved phenylalanine or tryptophan, and so a read error is likely. The chain links TRBV5-6 to TRBJ2-7, with no clear D. This CDR3 region has 12 residues. Trimming took off 1 base at V and 3 bases at J, with 5 bases between the two ends. Germline assignment: CDR1 SGHDT and CDR2 YYEEEE. CDR3 nucleotide sequence: TGTGCCAGCAGCTTGAACTACTACGAGCAGTACTAC. The encoded protein is CASSLNYYEQYY.

The rearrangement links TRBV6-1 to TRBJ1-2; 8 nucleotides match TRBD1. Germline trimming cut 6 bases from V and 3 bases from J; bases unmatched to any gene: 6. The germline V gene encodes CDR1 MNHNS and CDR2 SASEGT. CDR3 length equals 14 residues. CDR3: CASRAGQGDYGYTF. The CDR3 coding sequence is TGTGCCAGCAGGGCCGGACAGGGTGACTATGGCTACACCTTC.

This clonotype was seen ten or more times. This chain uses TRBV5-6 with TRBJ2-1; 11 bases line up with TRBD1. V gave up 3 bases and J gave up 2 bases; unmatched junction bases: 1. This CDR3 has 15 residues. Per germline, CDR1 SGHDT and CDR2 YYEEEE. CDR3 region: CASSWGQGAYNEQFF. The CDR3 nucleotides read TGTGCCAGCAGCTGGGGACAGGGGGCCTACAATGAGCAGTTCTTC.

This clonotype has only a few counts. The V call is TRBV7-9, the J call TRBJ2-7; TRBD2 matches at 11 bases. CDR3 length: 17 amino acids. With V trimmed by 0 bases and J by 4 bases, 8 bases remained unmatched. Germline loops: CDR1 SEHNR, CDR2 FQNEAQ (reference sequence). The CDR3 sequence: CASSLAGGLAGGYEQYF. The CDR3 DNA is TGTGCCAGCAGCTTAGCAGGAGGGCTAGCGGGGGGTTACGAGCAGTACTTC. The entire variable domain, with the rest obtained from reference TRBV7-9 and TRBJ2-7, is as follows: DTGVSQNPRHKITKRGQNVTFRCDPISEHNRLYWYRQTLGQGPEFLTYFQNEAQLEKSRLLSDRFSAERPKGSFSTLEIQRTEQGDSAMYLCASSLAGGLAGGYEQYFGPGTRLTVT.

This clonotype was observed many times. The rearrangement links TRBV27 to TRBJ2-3, with D perhaps matching TRBD2 (5 bases). The germline V gene has CDR1 MNHEY and CDR2 SMNVEV (reference sequence). V dropped 2 bases and J dropped 3 bases, with 12 bases sitting between them. The CDR3 contains 15 residues. The chain's CDR3 is CASSLQRTGTDTQYF. The CDR3 DNA sequence: TGTGCCAGCAGTTTACAAAGGACTGGAACAGATACGCAGTATTTT.

This clonotype was seen ten or more times. The CDR3, as DNA: TGCGCCAGCAGCTTGGAGGACACCCCCACCGGGGAGCTGTTTTTT. Its translation: CASSLEDTPTGELFF. This chain connects TRBV5-1 to TRBJ2-2; a possible D gene is TRBD1 (5 bases). The ends were cut back, 0 bases at V and 4 bases at J, with 10 bases in the middle. Germline CDR1 is SGHRS and CDR2 is YFSETQ. This CDR3 contains 15 residues.

CDR3 nucleotides: TGCGCCAGCAGCCGCTCGGGAAGGGGAGGTGGCTACACCTTC. Amino acid sequence: CASSRSGRGGGYTF. V usage is TRBV5-1 and J usage is TRBJ1-2, with D perhaps matching TRBD1 (5 bases). The CDR3 consists of 14 residues. The germline gives CDR1 SGHRS, CDR2 YFSETQ. With 4 bases removed from V and 7 bases from J, the gap between germline ends came to 17 bases.

This clonotype was counted between two and nine times. The chain's CDR3 is CATSRASLEQFF. In DNA, the CDR3 is TGTGCCACCAGCAGGGCTAGCCTCGAGCAGTTCTTC. The rearrangement uses TRBV15 and TRBJ2-1, with D possibly being TRBD2 (5 bases). Germline V gene sequence: CDR1 LNHNV, CDR2 YYDKDF (reference sequence). This CDR3 comprises 12 residues. V lost 3 bases and J 10 bases, leaving 10 bases between the germline ends.

This clonotype was recorded many times. V usage is TRBV5-1 and J usage is TRBJ2-5, with D hard to call. The germline V gene encodes CDR1 SGHRS and CDR2 YFSETQ. V was pared by 0 bases and J by 3 bases, with 3 bases between. This CDR3 has 12 residues. In DNA, the CDR3 is TGCGCCAGCAGCTTGGGGAAAGAGACCCAGTACTTC. Protein product: CASSLGKETQYF.

This clonotype was seen ten or more times. The genes are TRBV20-1 and TRBJ2-3; 7 bases agree with TRBD1. J lost 3 bases, V lost 5 bases, and 8 bases had no gene match. Germline CDR1 reads DFQATT; CDR2 reads SNEGSKA (reference sequence). CDR3 length: 14 residues. The CDR3 region is CSASTGSATDTQYF. The CDR3, as DNA: TGCAGTGCTTCGACAGGGTCGGCGACAGATACGCAGTATTTT.

In its sample, this clonotype was seen a few times. The chain uses TRBV6-2 or TRBV6-3 and TRBJ2-7, with a weak D call TRBD1 (5 bases). CDR1 MNHEY and CDR2 SVGEGT come from the germline V gene. The CDR3 totals 14 residues. Trimming took 6 bases from V and 2 from J, leaving 14 bases between them. The CDR3 nucleotides read TGTGCCAGCAGGAAGGACATGGCAGCCTACGAGCAGTACTTC. This translates into CASRKDMAAYEQYF.

This clonotype was recorded many times. The chain couples TRBV12-3 or TRBV12-4 to TRBJ2-2; 7 bases fit TRBD1. There are 15 residues in the CDR3. Trimming cost V 3 bases and J 0 bases; bases outside gene matches: 1. In nucleotides, the CDR3 is TGTGCCAGCAGTTTCGGGACAGCGAACACCGGGGAGCTGTTTTTT. It translates to CASSFGTANTGELFF.

The chain is built from TRBV28 and TRBJ2-2, with 8 bases matching TRBD1. CDR3 length: 15 residues. Germline values: CDR1 MDHEN, CDR2 SYDVKM. Losses at the gene ends were 8 bases for V and 4 bases for J; bases not matched to a gene: 9. In DNA form, the CDR3 reads TGTGCCAGCTTTACCTCTACAGGGGGCACCGGGGAGCTGTTTTTT. This codes for CASFTSTGGTGELFF. Variable domain in full (rest from reference TRBV28 and TRBJ2-2): DVKVTQSSRYLVKRTGEKVFLECVQDMDHENMFWYRQDPGLGLRLIYFSYDVKMKEKGDIPEGYSVSREKKERFSLILESASTNQTSMYLCASFTSTGGTGELFFGEGSRLTVL.

This chain connects TRBV19 to TRBJ1-2, with TRBD1 matching 8 bases. This CDR3 is 17 amino acids long. Germline loops: CDR1 LNHDA, CDR2 SQIVND (reference sequence). The V gene end was trimmed by 5 bases and the J gene end by 8 bases; junction bases not matched to a gene: 19. The chain's CDR3 is CASSFLDRDGSSDGYTF. The CDR3 nucleotides read TGTGCCAGTAGTTTCCTGGACAGGGACGGATCCAGCGACGGCTACACCTTC.

The V call is TRBV12-3 or TRBV12-4, the J call TRBJ1-6; 7 bases are shared with TRBD1. CDR3 length: 13 amino acids. Losses at the gene ends were 5 bases for V and 7 bases for J; bases not matched to a gene: 2. CDR3 in DNA: TGTGCCAGCAGTCCGGGACAGAATTCACCCCTCCACTTT. Translated: CASSPGQNSPLHF.

This clonotype occurred many times. The chain uses TRBV20-1 and TRBJ2-7, with 11 positions matching TRBD2. V shed 0 bases and J 0 bases; nucleotides not matched to a gene: 10. Germline V lookup: CDR1 DFQATT, CDR2 SNEGSKA (reference sequence). The CDR3 has 18 amino acids. The CDR3 coding sequence is TGCAGTGCTAGAGATTTTGGGCTAGCGGGGGGCCCCTCCTACGAGCAGTACTTC. Amino acid sequence: CSARDFGLAGGPSYEQYF.

In this sample, this clonotype turned up a few times. The chain is built from TRBV20-1 and TRBJ1-6; 9 bases fit TRBD1. The J segment lost 2 bases and the V segment lost 0 bases, leaving 8 bases of the junction unmatched. Germline loops: CDR1 DFQATT, CDR2 SNEGSKA (reference sequence). The CDR3 loop spans 18 amino acids. For the CDR3, the DNA is TGCAGTGCTAGAGAGGTCGGGACAGGGTACACCTATAATTCACCCCTCCACTTT. Protein: CSAREVGTGYTYNSPLHF.

This clonotype was recorded many times. V gene TRBV5-6 combines with J gene TRBJ2-7; 14 bases line up with TRBD2. This CDR3 is 14 amino acids long. With V trimmed by 4 bases and J by 5 bases, 2 bases remained unmatched. The germline gives CDR1 SGHDT, CDR2 YYEEEE. CDR3 amino acids: CASSPGLAGDEQYF. The DNA of the CDR3 is TGTGCCAGCAGCCCGGGACTAGCGGGGGACGAGCAGTACTTC.